This T cell receptor (beta chain) was sequenced during a study of shared clonotypes between healthy human individuals. Findings and limits, study-wide: It was expected that sequencing depth would affect clonotype sharing among donors.

Evenly divided among several immunoSEQ plates was the genomic DNA of each subset. TCRdb's table, derived via immunoSEQ multiplex PCR, lists solely in-frame clones and lacks some. Of about 800,000 clones detected, roughly 96% appear once; the ten largest clones hold approximately 0.2%. Naive-designated CD8 cells lacked CD45RO, were positively enriched for CCR7, and omitted terminally differentiated effector memory CD45RA+ cells. Healthy HIV-negative adults with no recent acute infections or vaccinations were recruited as donors. This clone was seen just once. Its specificity is not known. Source material: naive CD8+ T cells sorted from blood. The source is a young man in good health.

This chain's CDR3 is CSVLGGLSYGYTF. CDR3 coding DNA: TGCAGCGTTCTCGGGGGGCTAAGCTATGGCTACACCTTC. The rearrangement joins TRBV29-1 to TRBJ1-2; possibly TRBD1 for D (6 bases). The CDR3 contains 13 residues. The germline CDR1 and CDR2 sequences are SQVTM and ANQGSEA. The V end was cut by 5 bases, the J end by 4 bases, with 14 bases between.